Below are 9 T cell receptor beta chains sequenced from a single sample in a study of T cell changes during pregnancy in multiple sclerosis. Profiled with immunoSEQ multiplex PCR; TCRdb holds only in-frame clones, not every one. The table has roughly 80,000 clones, 93% seen once. The sample was peripheral blood, taken in the second trimester of pregnancy. All receptors come from a female donor with multiple sclerosis, enrolled in a pregnancy study.

V and J are TRBV4-1 and TRBJ2-7, with 7 bases lining up with TRBD2. CDR3 length: 16 amino acids. Per the germline V gene, CDR1 is MGHRA and CDR2 is YSYEKL. V lost 0 bases to trimming and J lost 1 base; unmatched junction nucleotides: 6. The CDR3 loop reads CASSQDSGGASYEQYF. The DNA for the CDR3 is TGCGCCAGCAGCCAAGATTCGGGGGGTGCATCCTACGAGCAGTACTTC.

This clone was seen just once. The chain couples TRBV10-3 to TRBJ1-5; 9 bases are a match to TRBD1. The CDR3 contains 15 residues. The ends lost 6 bases at V and 2 bases at J; junction bases unmatched: 5. The germline gives CDR1 ENHRY, CDR2 SYGVKD. CDR3 amino acids: CAIREDRGGNQPQHF. DNA for the CDR3: TGTGCCATCAGGGAGGACAGGGGAGGCAATCAGCCCCAGCATTTT.

V gene TRBV11-2 combines with J gene TRBJ1-2, with 7 positions matching TRBD1. Per the germline V gene, CDR1 is SGHAT and CDR2 is FQNNGV. V shed 5 bases and J 3 bases; nucleotides not matched to a gene: 9. The CDR3 extends over 15 amino acids. The DNA for the CDR3 is TGTGCCAGCAGCCAAGACGGGGACAGATACTATGGCTACACCTTC. This gives the protein CASSQDGDRYYGYTF.

The CDR3 region has the DNA TGTGCCAGCAGCTTTAGTGACGGGGGGCCCACCTACAATGAGCAGTTCTTC. Amino acid sequence: CASSFSDGGPTYNEQFF. V and J are TRBV11-2 and TRBJ2-1; tentative D call: TRBD2 (7 bases). V shed 3 bases and J shed 2 bases, with 17 bases lying between them. CDR3 length equals 17 residues. CDR1 is SGHAT and CDR2 is FQNNGV in the germline V gene.

As to this clone: The DNA is left out, because the CDR3 cannot be placed on it with certainty; the CDR3 is given as TCRdb lists it. V usage is TRBV7-8 and J usage is TRBJ2-5; TRBD2 reflects the table's D call only, with no check against the DNA. The CDR3 region is 16 residues in length, termini included. The germline V gene has CDR1 SGHVS and CDR2 FQNEAQ. This CDR3 reads CASSTSGGGKQETQYF.

CDR3 region: CASRRTTLAGDEQFF. The CDR3 DNA reads as TGTGCCAGCAGGCGAACAACACTAGCGGGGGATGAGCAGTTCTTC. The J gene is TRBJ2-1, the V gene TRBV2; 11 nucleotides agree with TRBD2. CDR3 length equals 15 residues. The germline V gene encodes CDR1 SNHLY and CDR2 FYNNEI. With 6 bases clipped from V and 8 bases from J, the junction kept 9 bases outside the gene matches.

The V call is TRBV5-6, the J call TRBJ1-6, with TRBD1 matching 10 bases. V lost 5 bases to trimming and J lost 14 bases; unmatched junction nucleotides: 10. The CDR3 sequence is 14 residues long. Germline V CDR1 and CDR2: SGHDT, YYEEEE. CDR3 sequence: CASSMGQGQWALHF. The CDR3 DNA follows: TGTGCCAGCAGTATGGGACAGGGGCAATGGGCCCTCCACTTT.

V gene TRBV15 combines with J gene TRBJ1-2; no definite D call. The V end was cut by 6 bases, the J end by 4 bases, with 15 bases between. The CDR3 totals 14 residues. Per germline, CDR1 LNHNV and CDR2 YYDKDF (reference sequence). DNA of the CDR3: TGTGCCACCAGTCAGGAATTTCGAAGCTATGGCTACACCTTC. Residues: CATSQEFRSYGYTF.

V and J are TRBV7-2 and TRBJ2-1; D perhaps matches TRBD1 (5 bases). The germline V gene has CDR1 SGHTA and CDR2 FQGNSA. The V and J ends lost 3 bases and 5 bases respectively, with 11 bases between them. This CDR3 spans 14 amino acids. CDR3 nucleotide sequence: TGTGCCAGCAGCTTTCGGCAGGGCGACAATGAGCAGTTCTTC. This encodes CASSFRQGDNEQFF.